This is a list of T cell receptor beta chains from one sample in a study of T cells in localized non-small cell lung cancer. The data were produced by immunoSEQ multiplex PCR, yet TCRdb's version contains in-frame clones alone and is incomplete. The data show 30,000 to 35,000 clones, 88% seen once. The sequencing here drew on peripheral blood, taken before any cancer treatment. The receptors derive from a woman aged 35-75 years with stage I lung adenocarcinoma. Each CDR3 is given with its conserved first and last residue. Each record gives: CDR3 protein, CDR3 DNA, clone size, J gene, V gene, D gene. The D gene is left open where the match is weak. Clone size is not always given. Where it is, it says once, few, many or a class for expanded clones.

CASSLSRERSNIQYF,TGTGCCAGCAGCTTAAGTCGGGAAAGATCAAACATTCAGTACTTC,NA,TRBJ2-4,TRBV11-2,NA
CASSSTQGAFF,TGTGCCAGCAGCTCTACACAGGGAGCTTTCTTT,NA,TRBJ1-1,TRBV5-4,NA
CASSQGLSGKETQYF,TGCGCCAGCAGCCAAGGCCTTTCAGGGAAAGAGACCCAGTACTTC,NA,TRBJ2-5,TRBV4-3,NA
CASKGLGRGYTF,TGTGCCAGTAAAGGGTTAGGACGCGGCTACACCTTC,NA,TRBJ1-2,TRBV19,NA
CASSPGQGRNSPLHF,TGTGCCAGCAGCCCCGGACAGGGACGGAATTCACCCCTCCACTTT,NA,TRBJ1-6,TRBV7-2,TRBD1
CASSQDVGTGMREQYF,TGCGCCAGCAGCCAAGACGTCGGGACAGGGATGCGCGAGCAGTACTTC,NA,TRBJ2-7,TRBV4-3,TRBD1
CASSLETGGRNNEQFF,TGTGCCAGCAGCTTAGAAACAGGGGGCCGTAACAATGAGCAGTTCTTC,NA,TRBJ2-1,TRBV7-8,TRBD1
CASSDSHRYYEQYF,TGTGCCAGCAGCGATAGCCACAGATACTACGAGCAGTACTTC,once,TRBJ2-7,TRBV7-2,NA
CASSVMGRRGTGELFF,TGTGCCAGCAGCGTAATGGGTCGAAGGGGTACCGGGGAGCTGTTTTTT,NA,TRBJ2-2,TRBV9,NA
CASSPRTGTVVSQPQHF,TGTGCCAGTAGTCCTAGGACAGGAACGGTAGTAAGTCAGCCCCAGCATTTT,NA,TRBJ1-5,TRBV19,TRBD1